This is a list of T cell receptor beta chains from one sample in a study of T cell changes during pregnancy in multiple sclerosis. Assay used: immunoSEQ multiplex PCR; TCRdb lists only in-frame clones, some missing. Of approximately 32,000 clones listed, 89% are singletons. The specimen was CD8+ T cells from peripheral blood mononuclear cells, collected in the second trimester of pregnancy. The receptors were gathered from a female donor with multiple sclerosis, enrolled in a pregnancy study. CDR3s include the opening cysteine and the closing phenylalanine or tryptophan. A D gene is named only where the DNA matches it firmly. Clone size is given for some rows only: seen once, a few or many times, or a class if the clone is expanded.

V gene	D gene	CDR3 length	J gene	clone size	CDR3 protein	CDR3 DNA
TRBV27	TRBD1	13	TRBJ1-2	NA	CASSLRQGDGYTF	TGTGCCAGCAGTCTAAGACAGGGGGATGGCTACACCTTC
TRBV7-7	TRBD2	16	TRBJ2-1	NA	CASSRGLEGSYNEQFF	TGTGCCAGCAGCCGGGGACTAGAGGGCTCCTACAATGAGCAGTTCTTC
TRBV5-4	NA	14	TRBJ1-1	NA	CASSLAGINTEAFF	TGTGCCAGCAGCTTGGCCGGGATCAACACTGAAGCTTTCTTT
TRBV7-9	NA	15	TRBJ2-7	NA	CASSSGLFYNYEQYF	TGTGCCAGCAGCTCGGGACTTTTTTACAACTACGAGCAGTACTTC
TRBV6-1	TRBD1	13	TRBJ1-1	once	CASSEDRGTEAFF	TGTGCCAGCAGTGAGGACAGGGGAACTGAAGCTTTCTTT
TRBV2	TRBD2	17	TRBJ2-7	once	CASLRTSGRTSTYEQYF	TGTGCCAGCTTACGGACTAGCGGGAGGACCTCTACCTACGAGCAGTACTTC
TRBV18	TRBD1	17	TRBJ1-5	NA	CASSPSRGRLGNQPQHF	TGTGCCAGCTCACCTAGTAGGGGGCGCTTAGGCAATCAGCCCCAGCATTTT
TRBV5-1	TRBD1	14	TRBJ2-1	once	CASSLAGGDNEQFF	TGCGCCAGCAGCTTGGCAGGGGGAGACAATGAGCAGTTCTTC
TRBV7-9	NA	15	TRBJ2-7	NA	CASSLGQQGGYEQYF	TGTGCCAGCAGCTTAGGACAGCAGGGGGGCTACGAGCAGTACTTC
TRBV5-6	TRBD2	18	TRBJ2-7	NA	CASSLRGPGGGRKYEQYF	TGTGCCAGCAGCTTGCGTGGCCCGGGGGGGGGTAGGAAGTACGAGCAGTACTTC
TRBV7-9	NA	13	TRBJ2-3	NA	CASSPSGSDTQYF	TGTGCCAGCAGCCCAAGCGGGTCAGATACGCAGTATTTT
TRBV7-9	TRBD2	15	TRBJ2-1	NA	CASSSKRGGGNEQFF	TGTGCCAGCAGCTCCAAGCGGGGGGGCGGCAATGAGCAGTTCTTC
TRBV27	TRBD2	13	TRBJ2-1	NA	CASSLSGRNEQFF	TGTGCCAGCAGTTTAAGCGGGAGGAATGAGCAGTTCTTC
TRBV9	NA	15	TRBJ1-1	NA	CASSSPEGVGTEAFF	TGTGCCAGCAGCTCTCCCGAGGGCGTTGGCACTGAAGCGTTCTTT
TRBV2	NA	16	TRBJ2-5	NA	CASSEARGGWLETQYF	TGTGCCAGCAGTGAAGCGCGAGGGGGTTGGCTAGAGACCCAGTACTTC
TRBV9	NA	15	TRBJ1-4	NA	CASSEGGAVGEKLFF	TGTGCCAGCAGCGAAGGAGGGGCGGTTGGGGAAAAACTGTTTTTT
TRBV6-1	NA	15	TRBJ2-7	NA	CASSVRAGSTYEQYF	TGTGCCAGCAGTGTGAGAGCGGGCTCTACCTACGAGCAGTACTTC
TRBV7-9	NA	14	TRBJ1-1	NA	CASSPITGETEAFF	TGTGCCAGCAGTCCCATTACAGGAGAGACTGAAGCTTTCTTT